The T cell receptor beta chain under discussion was sequenced for a study of blood T cell repertoires in COVID-19. Assay used: immunoSEQ multiplex PCR; TCRdb lists only in-frame clones, some missing. The table includes tens of thousands of clones, about 85% detected once. The clonotype was recovered from a woman at least 80 years old with acute or convalescent COVID-19. The sequenced sample was peripheral blood.

CDR3 nucleotides: TGCGCCAGCAGCTTATCGCCGGGGGAGACCCAGTACTTC. Translation: CASSLSPGETQYF. This chain links TRBV5-1 with TRBJ2-5, with D perhaps matching TRBD2 (5 bases). This CDR3 has 13 amino acids. CDR1 SGHRS and CDR2 YFSETQ come from the germline V gene. The germline V and J ends were trimmed by 2 bases and 5 bases, with 10 bases remaining between them.